The T cell receptor beta chain described here comes from a study of T cell responses to AZD1222 COVID-19 vaccine. General study results and limits: Possibly, clonal diversity was underestimated; donors were largely white British and included more females.

Trimming removed 5 bases from V and 11 bases from J, with 21 bases in between. The germline V gene has CDR1 MNHEY and CDR2 SMNVEV (reference sequence). This CDR3 is built from 14 residues. This table comes from immunoSEQ multiplex PCR, and its TCRdb copy is limited to in-frame clones, with some not included. Of approximately 65,000 clones listed, 88% are singletons. The sample holds one count of this clone. The antigen remains unidentified. This TCR derives from an adult in good health. The chain carries TRBV27 and TRBJ1-1; D not resolved. The sample in question was peripheral blood, obtained on day 0 of AZD1222 vaccination. Here the CDR3 reads CASSGYIVGDGAFF. CDR3 sequence (DNA): TGTGCCAGCAGTGGGTATATCGTCGGGGATGGGGCTTTCTTT.